This T cell receptor (beta chain) was identified in a study of PD-1 blockade in classical Hodgkin lymphoma. This table comes from immunoSEQ multiplex PCR, and its TCRdb copy is limited to in-frame clones, with some not included. Here the sample spans fewer than 35,000 clones, approximately 90% being singletons. The time point was: newly diagnosed, previously untreated cHL patient sample. CDR1 SGDLS and CDR2 YYNGEE come from the germline V gene. The ends were cut back, 3 bases at V and 4 bases at J, with 12 bases in the middle. The CDR3 extends over 14 amino acids. The chain carries TRBV9 and TRBJ2-3, with TRBD2 as a possible D gene (7 bases). Sequencing used peripheral blood mononuclear cells (PBMCs). The source is a human donor with classical Hodgkin lymphoma. The CDR3 sequence is CASSAGGGPDTQYF. The CDR3 coding sequence is TGTGCCAGCAGCGCTGGGGGGGGCCCAGATACGCAGTATTTT. Combining the CDR3 with reference TRBV9 and TRBJ2-3 gives the whole variable domain DSGVTQTPKHLITATGQRVTLRCSPRSGDLSVYWYQQSLDQGLQFLIQYYNGEERAKGNILERFSAQQFPDLHSELNLSSLELGDSALYFCASSAGGGPDTQYFGPGTRLTVL.